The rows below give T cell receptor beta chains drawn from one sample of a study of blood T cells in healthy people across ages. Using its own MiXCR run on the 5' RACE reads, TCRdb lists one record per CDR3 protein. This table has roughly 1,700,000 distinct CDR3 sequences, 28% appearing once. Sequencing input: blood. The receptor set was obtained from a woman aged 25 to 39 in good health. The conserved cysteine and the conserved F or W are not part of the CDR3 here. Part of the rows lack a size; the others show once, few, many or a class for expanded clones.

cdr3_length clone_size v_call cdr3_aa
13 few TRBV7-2 ASSLRGSNFDEQY
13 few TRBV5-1 ASRFLQGRDTEAF
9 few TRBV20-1 SAARAHGYT
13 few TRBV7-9 ASSPPSRGDTEAF
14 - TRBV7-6 ASSLILAGRANEQF
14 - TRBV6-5 ASSYSIRHPGTEAF
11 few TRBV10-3 AISLGRADEQF
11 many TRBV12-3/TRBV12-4 ASSRQGNSPLH
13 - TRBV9 ASSARTRGYNEQF
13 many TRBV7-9 ASSSRGVSDYEQY
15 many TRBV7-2 ASSSRDRGSLNEKLF
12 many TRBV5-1 ASSFAESNYGYT
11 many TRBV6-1 ASSEAQDYGYT
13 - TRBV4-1 ASSQDGSTRDEQF
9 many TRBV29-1 SGGRGVEQF
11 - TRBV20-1 SARVGGRYEQY
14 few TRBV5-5 ASSLESWRSNEKLF
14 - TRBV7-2 ASSLAGPGGNQPQH
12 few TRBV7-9 ASSSGQGGRPQH
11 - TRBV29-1 SVELASTDTQY
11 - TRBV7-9 ASRVQGHSPLH
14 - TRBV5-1 ASSFSGGRNTGELF
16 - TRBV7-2 ASSSEGTDPGDGEKLF
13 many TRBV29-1 SACLGQGLLNIQY
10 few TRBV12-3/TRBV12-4 ASSTPAGELF
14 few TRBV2 ASSEVEHEGNQPQH
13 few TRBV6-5 ASSYSGQFNYGYT
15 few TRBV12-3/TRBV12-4 ASSIQQGRSGANVLT
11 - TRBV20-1 SARGRGPEKLF
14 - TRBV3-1 ASSARPSGKGTEAF
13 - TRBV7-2 ASSSPGQGVWPQY
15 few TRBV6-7 ASKGWRENSTDNEQF